This T cell receptor beta chain was observed in a study of blood T cell repertoires in COVID-19. Germline V gene data show CDR1 as SGHNT and CDR2 as YYREEE (reference sequence). With 3 bases removed from V and 2 bases from J, the gap between germline ends came to 15 bases. CDR3 size: 15 residues. TCRdb's table, derived via immunoSEQ multiplex PCR, lists solely in-frame clones and lacks some. The repertoire holds 260,000 or so clones, with 85% as singletons. The study counted Cohort 3 donors as recovered given two negative PCRs, clearance, or symptom resolution. The chain links TRBV5-4 to TRBJ2-7, with D hard to call. The source material was PBMCs or T cells enriched from blood (not recorded which). The clonotype was recovered from a woman between 45 and 60 years old who had recovered from COVID-19. CDR3 loop: CASSSAAGLTYEQYF. The CDR3, as DNA: TGTGCCAGCAGCTCCGCGGCCGGTTTAACCTACGAGCAGTACTTC.